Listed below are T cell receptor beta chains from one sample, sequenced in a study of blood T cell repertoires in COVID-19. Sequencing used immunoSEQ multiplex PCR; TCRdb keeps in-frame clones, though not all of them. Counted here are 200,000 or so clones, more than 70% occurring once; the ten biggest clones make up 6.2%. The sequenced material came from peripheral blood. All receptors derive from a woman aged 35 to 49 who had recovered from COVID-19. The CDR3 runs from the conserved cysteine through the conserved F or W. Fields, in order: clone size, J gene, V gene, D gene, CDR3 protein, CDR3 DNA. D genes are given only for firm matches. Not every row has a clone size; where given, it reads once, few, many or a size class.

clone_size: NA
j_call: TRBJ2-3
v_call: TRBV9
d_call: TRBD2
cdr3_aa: CASSVEGGYGRADTQYF
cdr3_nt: TGTGCCAGCAGCGTAGAAGGAGGGTACGGGAGGGCAGATACGCAGTATTTT

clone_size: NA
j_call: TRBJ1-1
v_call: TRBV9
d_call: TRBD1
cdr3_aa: CASSGGTGGVGTEAFF
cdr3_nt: TGTGCCAGCAGCGGGGGGACAGGGGGCGTAGGCACTGAAGCTTTCTTT

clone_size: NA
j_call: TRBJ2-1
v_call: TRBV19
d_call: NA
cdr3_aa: CASSIFPPAGATYNEQFF
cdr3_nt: TGTGCCAGTAGTATCTTCCCCCCCGCGGGCGCTACCTACAATGAGCAGTTCTTC

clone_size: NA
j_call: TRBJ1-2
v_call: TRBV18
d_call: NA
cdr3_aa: CASSPDEDYGYTF
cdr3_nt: TGTGCCAGCTCACCCGATGAGGACTATGGCTACACCTTC

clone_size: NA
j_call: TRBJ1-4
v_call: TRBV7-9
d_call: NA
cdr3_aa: CASSQGGRSNEKLFF
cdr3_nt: TGTGCCAGCAGCCAAGGGGGACGGAGCAATGAAAAACTGTTTTTT

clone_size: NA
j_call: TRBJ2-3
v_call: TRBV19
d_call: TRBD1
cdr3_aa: CASSIPGDRNTDTQYF
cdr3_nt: TGTGCCAGTAGTATCCCCGGGGACAGAAACACAGATACGCAGTATTTT

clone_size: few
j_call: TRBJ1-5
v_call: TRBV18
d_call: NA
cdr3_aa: CASSGGAPEQPQHF
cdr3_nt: TGTGCCAGCTCCGGAGGAGCCCCGGAACAGCCCCAGCATTTT

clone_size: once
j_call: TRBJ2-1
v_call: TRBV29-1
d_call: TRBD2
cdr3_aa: CSVASSGRGSDNEQFF
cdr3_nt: TGCAGCGTTGCGTCTAGCGGGAGAGGGTCGGACAATGAGCAGTTCTTC

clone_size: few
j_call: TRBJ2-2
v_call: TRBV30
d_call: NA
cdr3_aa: CAWTAEQGRDTGELFF
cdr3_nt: TGTGCCTGGACGGCGGAGCAGGGCAGAGACACCGGGGAGCTGTTTTTT

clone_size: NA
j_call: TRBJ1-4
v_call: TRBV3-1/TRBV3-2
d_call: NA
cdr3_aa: CASSPIGWGGEKLFF
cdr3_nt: TGTGCCAGCAGCCCCATTGGATGGGGAGGGGAAAAACTGTTTTTT

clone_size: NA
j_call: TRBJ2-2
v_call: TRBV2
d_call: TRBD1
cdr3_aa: CASRPLRGQSNTGELFF
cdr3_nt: TGTGCCAGCAGACCCTTGAGGGGACAGTCGAACACCGGGGAGCTGTTTTTT

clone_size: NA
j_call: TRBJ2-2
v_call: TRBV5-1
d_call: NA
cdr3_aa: CASSFGTSPSNTGELFF
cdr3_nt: TGCGCCAGCAGCTTCGGGACTTCTCCCTCGAACACCGGGGAGCTGTTTTTT

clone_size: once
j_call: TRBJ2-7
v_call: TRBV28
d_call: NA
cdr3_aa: CASTTRSGTTYEQYF
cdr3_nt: TGTGCCAGTACTACTCGCAGCGGGACAACCTACGAGCAGTACTTC

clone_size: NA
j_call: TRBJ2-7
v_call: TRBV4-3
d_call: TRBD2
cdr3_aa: CASSQGFRVAGISYEQYF
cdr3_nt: TGCGCCAGCAGCCAAGGTTTTAGGGTAGCGGGAATTTCCTACGAGCAGTACTTC

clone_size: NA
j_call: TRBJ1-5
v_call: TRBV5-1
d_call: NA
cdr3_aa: CASSLEGRGNQPQHF
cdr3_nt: TGCGCCAGCAGCTTGGAAGGGAGGGGCAATCAGCCCCAGCATTTT

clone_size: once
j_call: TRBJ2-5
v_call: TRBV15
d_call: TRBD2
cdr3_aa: CATSSGLARETQYF
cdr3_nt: TGTGCCACCAGCAGCGGACTAGCTAGGGAGACCCAGTACTTC

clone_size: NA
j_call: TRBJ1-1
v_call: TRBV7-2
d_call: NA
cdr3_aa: CASSLAQGNTEAFF
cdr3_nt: TGTGCCAGCAGCTTAGCTCAGGGCAACACTGAAGCTTTCTTT

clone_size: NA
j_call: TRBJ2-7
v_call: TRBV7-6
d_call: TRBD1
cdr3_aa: CASSATGTGAYEQYF
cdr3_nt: TGTGCCAGCAGCGCCACCGGGACAGGGGCCTACGAGCAGTACTTC

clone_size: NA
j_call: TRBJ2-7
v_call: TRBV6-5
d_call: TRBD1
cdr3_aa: CASSPDRGHYEQYF
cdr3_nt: TGTGCCAGCAGCCCCGACAGGGGGCACTACGAGCAGTACTTC

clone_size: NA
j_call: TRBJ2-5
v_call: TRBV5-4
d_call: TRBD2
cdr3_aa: CASSLGLAQETQYF
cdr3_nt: TGTGCCAGCAGCCTGGGACTAGCCCAAGAGACCCAGTACTTC

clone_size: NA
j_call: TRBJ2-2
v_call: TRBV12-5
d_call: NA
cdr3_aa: CASARGLNTGELFF
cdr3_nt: TGTGCTAGTGCCCGAGGACTAAACACCGGGGAGCTGTTTTTT

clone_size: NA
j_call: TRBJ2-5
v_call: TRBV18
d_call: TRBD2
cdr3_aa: CASSPRAGEDETQYF
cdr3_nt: TGTGCCAGCTCACCACGAGCGGGAGAGGATGAGACCCAGTACTTC

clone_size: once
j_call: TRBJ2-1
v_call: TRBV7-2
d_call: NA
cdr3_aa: CASSLAREYSYNEQFF
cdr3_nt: TGTGCCAGCAGCTTGGCCCGGGAATACTCCTACAATGAGCAGTTCTTC

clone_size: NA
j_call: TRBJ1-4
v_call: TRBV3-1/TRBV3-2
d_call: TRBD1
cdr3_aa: CASSQDLTGDDEKLFF
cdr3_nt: TGTGCCAGCAGCCAAGATCTGACAGGGGACGACGAAAAACTGTTTTTT

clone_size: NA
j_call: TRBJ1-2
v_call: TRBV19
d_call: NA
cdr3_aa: CASQQSTYGYTF
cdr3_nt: TGTGCCAGCCAACAGAGTACCTATGGCTACACCTTC

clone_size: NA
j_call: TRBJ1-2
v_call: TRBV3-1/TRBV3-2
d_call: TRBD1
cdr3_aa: CASSPRQGESTF
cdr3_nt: TGTGCCAGCAGCCCACGACAGGGGGAAAGCACCTTC

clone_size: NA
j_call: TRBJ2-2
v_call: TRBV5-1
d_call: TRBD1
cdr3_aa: CASRDPGQVYTGELFF
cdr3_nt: TGCGCCAGCAGGGATCCGGGACAGGTTTACACCGGGGAGCTGTTTTTT

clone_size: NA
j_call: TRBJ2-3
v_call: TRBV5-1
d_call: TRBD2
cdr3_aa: CASSLAETSARDTQYF
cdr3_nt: TGCGCCAGCAGCTTGGCCGAGACTAGCGCCAGGGATACGCAGTATTTT

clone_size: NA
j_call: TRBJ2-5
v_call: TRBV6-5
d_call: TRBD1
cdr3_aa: CASSLQGSAETQYF
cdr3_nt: TGTGCCAGCAGCCTACAGGGGAGTGCAGAGACCCAGTACTTC

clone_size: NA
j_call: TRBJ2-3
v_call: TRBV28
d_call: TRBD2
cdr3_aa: CASVLAGGGTTDTQYF
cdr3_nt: TGTGCCAGCGTACTAGCGGGAGGGGGTACAACAGATACGCAGTATTTT

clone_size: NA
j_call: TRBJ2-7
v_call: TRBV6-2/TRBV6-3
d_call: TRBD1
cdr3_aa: CASSYSVRTGDNYEQYF
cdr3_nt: TGTGCCAGCAGTTACTCGGTCAGGACAGGGGACAACTACGAGCAGTACTTC

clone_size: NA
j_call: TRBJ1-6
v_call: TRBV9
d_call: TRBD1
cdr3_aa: CASSRQGNSPLHF
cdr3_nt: TGTGCCAGCAGTCGACAGGGGAATTCACCCCTCCACTTT

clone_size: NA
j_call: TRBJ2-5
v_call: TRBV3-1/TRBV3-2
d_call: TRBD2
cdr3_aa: CASSQGQRGGGTQYF
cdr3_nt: TGTGCCAGCAGCCAAGGGCAGCGGGGCGGGGGGACCCAGTACTTC

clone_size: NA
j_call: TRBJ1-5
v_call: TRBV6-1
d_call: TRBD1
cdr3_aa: CASSEGQGGYQPQHF
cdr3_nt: TGTGCCAGCAGTGAGGGGCAGGGGGGCTATCAGCCCCAGCATTTT

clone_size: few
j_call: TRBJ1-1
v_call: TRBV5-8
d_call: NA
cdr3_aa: CASSRHSFMNTEAFF
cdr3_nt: TGTGCCAGCAGCCGCCACTCCTTTATGAACACTGAAGCTTTCTTT

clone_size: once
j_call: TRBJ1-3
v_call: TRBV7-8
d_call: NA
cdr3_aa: CASSSSGSLGNTIYF
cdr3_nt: TGTGCCAGCAGCAGCTCAGGGTCTCTGGGAAACACCATATATTTT

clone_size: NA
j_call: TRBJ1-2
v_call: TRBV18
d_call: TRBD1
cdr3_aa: CASSMGQGIANYGYTF
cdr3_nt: TGTGCCAGCTCTATGGGACAGGGGATTGCGAACTATGGCTACACCTTC

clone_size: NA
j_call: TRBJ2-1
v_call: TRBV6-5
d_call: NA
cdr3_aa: CASSREHNEQFF
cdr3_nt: TGTGCCAGCAGCCGCGAGCACAATGAGCAGTTCTTC

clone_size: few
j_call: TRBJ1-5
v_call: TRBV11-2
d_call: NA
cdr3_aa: CASSKGVDQPQHF
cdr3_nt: TGTGCCAGCAGCAAAGGGGTAGACCAGCCCCAGCATTTT

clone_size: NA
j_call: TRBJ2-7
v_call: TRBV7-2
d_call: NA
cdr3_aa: CASSPQGGASYEQYF
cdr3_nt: TGTGCCAGCAGCCCCCAGGGCGGGGCCTCCTACGAGCAGTACTTC

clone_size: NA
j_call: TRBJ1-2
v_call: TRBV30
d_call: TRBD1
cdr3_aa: CAWSTRGPGYGYTF
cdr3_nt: TGTGCCTGGAGTACCAGGGGGCCTGGCTATGGCTACACCTTC